The 26 T cell receptor beta chains reported below all come from one sample, sequenced in a study of blood T cell repertoires in COVID-19. Data came from immunoSEQ multiplex PCR; TCRdb stores just in-frame clones and leaves some out. Of under 55,000 clones listed, about 88% are singletons. The specimen was peripheral blood. Receptors originate from a man in his forties or fifties with active COVID-19.

This clone was seen only once. The CDR3 here is CASSENGGLAAYNEQFF. The DNA for the CDR3 is TGTGCCAGCAGTGAAAATGGTGGACTAGCGGCCTACAATGAGCAGTTCTTC. V is TRBV6-1 and J is TRBJ2-1, with TRBD2 identical over 10 bases. The J segment lost 2 bases and the V segment lost 2 bases, leaving 6 bases of the junction unmatched. The CDR3 covers 17 residues. Germline lookup yields CDR1 MNHNS and CDR2 SASEGT.

The chain uses TRBV24-1 and TRBJ2-2; unclear D gene. Germline V gene data show CDR1 as KGHDR and CDR2 as SFDVKD. Trimming stripped 7 bases from V and 0 bases from J, with 8 bases between. The CDR3 loop spans 14 amino acids. CDR3 in DNA: TGTGCCACCAGCTCACCGGCGAACACCGGGGAGCTGTTTTTT. It specifies CATSSPANTGELFF.

This chain uses TRBV25-1 with TRBJ2-1; 11 bases align to TRBD2. The germline V gene encodes CDR1 MGHDK and CDR2 SYGVNS. The CDR3 is 17 amino acids. V trimming: 1 base; J trimming: 4 bases; junction bases outside the gene matches: 6. The CDR3 sequence is CASSESRLAGGYNEQFF. CDR3 bases: TGTGCCAGCAGTGAATCGAGGCTAGCGGGAGGTTACAATGAGCAGTTCTTC.

The V gene is TRBV5-6, the J gene TRBJ2-1; D is undetermined. V lost 0 bases, J lost 0 bases, and 4 bases lay in between. The CDR3 is 14 residues long. Germline V lookup: CDR1 SGHDT, CDR2 YYEEEE. The CDR3 spells CASSLAVSYNEQFF. DNA of the CDR3: TGTGCCAGCAGCTTGGCGGTCTCCTACAATGAGCAGTTCTTC.

The CDR3: CAWSLAGYTDTQYF. The CDR3 DNA is TGTGCCTGGTCTCTAGCGGGATACACAGATACGCAGTATTTT. J is TRBJ2-3 and V is TRBV30; TRBD2 matches 9 bases. Germline values: CDR1 GTSNPN, CDR2 SVGIG (reference sequence). There are 14 residues in the CDR3. J was trimmed by 2 bases and V by 5 bases; bases with no gene match: 5.

The V gene is TRBV2, the J gene TRBJ1-6; D remains unclear. CDR3 length: 12 residues. The V gene lost 4 bases and the J gene lost 5 bases, with 3 bases spanning the gap. Germline loops: CDR1 SNHLY, CDR2 FYNNEI. The DNA for the CDR3 is TGTGCCAGCAGTGGAGATAATTCACCCCTCCACTTT. It translates to CASSGDNSPLHF.

V is TRBV29-1 and J is TRBJ1-2, with 7 bases fitting TRBD1. The ends lost 7 bases at V and 4 bases at J; junction bases unmatched: 3. The CDR3 length is 11 residues. Germline CDR1 is SQVTM and CDR2 is ANQGSEA. DNA of the CDR3: TGCAGCGCACAGGGGCTCTATGGCTACACCTTC. Its protein product is CSAQGLYGYTF. The full variable domain, completed using reference TRBV29-1 and TRBJ1-2, is SAVISQKPSRDICQRGTSLTIQCQVDSQVTMMFWYRQQPGQSLTLIATANQGSEATYESGFVIDKFPISRPNLTFSTLTVSNMSPEDSSIYLCSAQGLYGYTFGSGTRLTVV.

This clone was counted once. Other DNA variants within this sample encode the same CDR3. V gene TRBV11-2 combines with J gene TRBJ2-7; weak D call: TRBD1 (5 bases). V was shortened by 1 base and J by 3 bases, with 7 bases between the two germline ends. The length of the CDR3 is 13 residues. The germline V gene encodes CDR1 SGHAT and CDR2 FQNNGV. CDR3 nucleotide sequence: TGTGCCAGCAGCTTAGGACAGAACTACGAGCAGTACTTC. Translated, it gives CASSLGQNYEQYF.

The chain recombines TRBV10-3 with TRBJ2-7; TRBD2 agrees at 8 bases. V trimming: 0 bases; J trimming: 2 bases; junction bases outside the gene matches: 3. The CDR3 length is 15 residues. The germline gives CDR1 ENHRY, CDR2 SYGVKD. The CDR3 spells CAISESTGGPYEQYF. The DNA of the CDR3 is TGTGCCATCAGTGAGTCAACGGGAGGGCCCTACGAGCAGTACTTC.

Comments on this clone: Additional DNA sequences in this sample encode the identical CDR3. The gene calls are TRBV6-5 and TRBJ1-2; 9 nucleotides align to TRBD1. CDR1 and CDR2 from the germline V gene are MNHEY and SVGAGI. Trimming cost V 4 bases and J 4 bases; bases outside gene matches: 4. The CDR3 runs to 14 residues. The CDR3: CASSSDRGAYGYTF. CDR3 sequence (DNA): TGTGCCAGCAGTTCCGACAGGGGGGCCTATGGCTACACCTTC.

Comments on this clone: One end of the junction is discordant with germline, which a read error may explain. The chain is built from TRBV7-9 and TRBJ1-2, with 8 nucleotides matching TRBD1. CDR1 SEHNR and CDR2 FQNEAQ come from the germline V gene (reference sequence). The CDR3 extends over 10 amino acids. The CDR3 sequence: CASSPPGQEF. In DNA form, the CDR3 reads TGTGCCAGCAGCCCACCGGGACAGGAGTTC.

This chain joins TRBV7-6 and TRBJ2-5; D unclear. V was trimmed by 1 base and J by 4 bases, leaving 7 bases between them. Germline V gives CDR1 SGHVS, CDR2 FNYEAQ. The CDR3 totals 13 residues. DNA for the CDR3: TGTGCCAGCAGCTTAGTAGAACGAGAGACCCAGTACTTC. This translates into CASSLVERETQYF.

CDR3 in DNA: TGCGCCAGCAGCCTCTATTCGCAATACGAGCAGTACTTC. It codes for CASSLYSQYEQYF. The V and J genes are TRBV5-1 and TRBJ2-7; D is ambiguous. The V gene lost 4 bases and the J gene lost 4 bases, with 12 bases spanning the gap. This CDR3 has 13 residues. Germline V gives CDR1 SGHRS, CDR2 YFSETQ.

The V and J genes are TRBV6-5 and TRBJ1-2; D might be TRBD1 (6 bases). CDR3 length: 15 amino acids. Deletions cut 7 bases from V and 2 bases from J, with 17 bases between. The germline gives CDR1 MNHEY, CDR2 SVGAGI. CDR3 protein: CASTPIKTGNYGYTF. CDR3 DNA: TGTGCCAGCACCCCTATTAAGACAGGCAACTATGGCTACACCTTC.

The chain recombines TRBV19 with TRBJ2-2; 8 bases match TRBD2. Per the germline V gene, CDR1 is LNHDA and CDR2 is SQIVND (reference sequence). This CDR3 is 18 amino acids long. The V segment lost 0 bases and the J segment 0 bases; nucleotides outside the gene matches: 6. For the CDR3, the DNA is TGTGCCAGTAGTATAGAGGGCACTAGCGGTTCGAACACCGGGGAGCTGTTTTTT. Protein product: CASSIEGTSGSNTGELFF.

The V gene is TRBV5-1, the J gene TRBJ2-7; possibly TRBD1 for D (5 bases). Trimming took 0 bases from V and 1 from J, leaving 11 bases between them. From germline, CDR1 is SGHRS and CDR2 YFSETQ. This CDR3 has 15 amino acids. The CDR3 region is CASSLEGRDSYEQYF. DNA for the CDR3: TGCGCCAGCAGCTTGGAGGGCAGGGATTCCTACGAGCAGTACTTC.

The chain carries TRBV16 and TRBJ1-1; D might be TRBD1 (6 bases). V was trimmed by 1 base and J by 0 bases, leaving 12 bases between them. This CDR3 has 16 amino acids. Germline values: CDR1 KGHSY, CDR2 FQNENV. For the CDR3, the DNA is TGTGCCAGCAGCCAATTGGGGGGGGGCATGAACACTGAAGCTTTCTTT. Its translation: CASSQLGGGMNTEAFF.

This clone was seen only once. A junction boundary mismatches the germline segment, possibly from a read error. The chain combines TRBV7-7 with TRBJ2-2; D perhaps matches TRBD1 (6 bases). Germline CDR1 is SSHAT and CDR2 is FNYEAQ (reference sequence). The CDR3 has 16 residues. CDR3 loop: CASSSTSHRDTGELFF. CDR3 DNA sequence: TGTGCTAGCAGCTCAACCAGTCACAGGGACACCGGGGAGCTGTTTTTT.

This chain joins TRBV6-1 and TRBJ1-5, with D perhaps matching TRBD1 (6 bases). Germline CDR1 and CDR2: MNHNS and SASEGT. V shed 4 bases and J shed 2 bases, with 21 bases lying between them. This CDR3 region has 18 residues. CDR3 sequence reads: CASSVTGPTHLGNQPQHF. The DNA of the CDR3 is TGTGCCAGCAGTGTTACAGGGCCTACCCATCTTGGCAATCAGCCCCAGCATTTT.

The gene calls are TRBV7-9 and TRBJ1-2; D gene ambiguous. The germline V gene encodes CDR1 SEHNR and CDR2 FQNEAQ (reference sequence). V was cut by 7 bases and J by 7 bases, with 19 bases left in between. CDR3 length: 14 residues. In DNA, the CDR3 is TGTGCCAGCACCCTAGGCGGGCTTGCGAGTGGCTACACCTTC. Translated, it gives CASTLGGLASGYTF.

This clone was detected only once. V is TRBV5-1 and J is TRBJ1-6; the D gene is possibly TRBD1 (6 bases). Trimming shortened V by 0 bases and J by 6 bases, and 7 bases separated the two germline ends. This CDR3 region has 14 residues. Looked up from germline, CDR1 is SGHRS and CDR2 is YFSETQ. CDR3 region: CASSLGTVNSPLHF. DNA for the CDR3: TGCGCCAGCAGCTTGGGGACAGTTAATTCACCCCTCCACTTT.

V usage is TRBV6-6 and J usage is TRBJ2-3, with a weak D call TRBD2 (6 bases). The CDR3 has 14 residues. The V end was cut by 3 bases, the J end by 2 bases, with 9 bases between. Per the germline V gene, CDR1 is MNHNY and CDR2 is SVGAGI (reference sequence). CDR3 region: CASSYWRDTDTQYF. The CDR3 coding sequence is TGTGCCAGCAGTTATTGGCGGGACACAGATACGCAGTATTTT.

This chain uses TRBV10-1 with TRBJ2-1; 8 bases align to TRBD1. V lost 5 bases, J lost 7 bases, and 16 bases stayed unmatched. The CDR3 runs 17 residues. Looked up from germline, CDR1 is WNHNN and CDR2 is SYGVQD (reference sequence). CDR3 loop: CASSRGQGLTGGNEQFF. The DNA of the CDR3 is TGCGCCAGCAGTCGTGGACAGGGCCTAACTGGTGGGAATGAGCAGTTCTTC.

CDR3 nucleotides: TGTGCCAGCAGTTTTCCGAAGCGGGAGGGCCTCGACGAGCAGTACTTC. Its translation is CASSFPKREGLDEQYF. The rearrangement joins TRBV28 to TRBJ2-7, with TRBD2 identical over 10 bases. The CDR3 consists of 16 residues. Trimming removed 3 bases from V and 5 bases from J; junction bases left unmatched: 10. Per the germline V gene, CDR1 is MDHEN and CDR2 is SYDVKM.

The chain has TRBV5-1 and TRBJ2-2; TRBD1 agrees at 9 bases. V dropped 2 bases and J dropped 6; count of bases not matched to a gene: 2. Per germline, CDR1 SGHRS and CDR2 YFSETQ. The CDR3 is 14 residues long. The CDR3 here is CASSLRQGAGELFF. The DNA for the CDR3 is TGCGCCAGCAGCTTACGACAGGGGGCCGGGGAGCTGTTTTTT.

A few counts support this clone. This chain uses TRBV24-1 with TRBJ1-2, with D uncertain. Germline V lookup: CDR1 KGHDR, CDR2 SFDVKD. This CDR3 has 13 residues. The V end was cut by 5 bases, the J end by 3 bases, with 9 bases between. CDR3 sequence: CATSVGGDYGYTF. CDR3 nucleotide sequence: TGTGCCACCAGTGTGGGCGGGGACTATGGCTACACCTTC.